The 17 T cell receptor beta chains listed next were all sequenced from one sample in a study of identical twins. TCRdb used MiXCR to reprocess the 5' RACE reads, holding one entry per CDR3 protein. The table has about 210,000 distinct CDR3 sequences, less than 10% seen once. The specimen was memory (CD45RO+) T cells sorted from blood. All receptors derive from a woman aged 18 to 35 in good health.

This clonotype was observed many times. The chain recombines TRBV5-1 with TRBJ1-4; D unclear. This CDR3 is 15 amino acids long. Trimming left V 2 bases short and J 5 bases short, with 13 bases between. The germline gives CDR1 SGHRS, CDR2 YFSETQ. In DNA, the CDR3 is TGCGCCAGCAGCTTTGGGTGGCAGACAAATGAAAAACTGTTTTTT. It codes for CASSFGWQTNEKLFF. The whole variable domain, remainder taken from reference TRBV5-1 and TRBJ1-4, is KAGVTQTPRYLIKTRGQQVTLSCSPISGHRSVSWYQQTPGQGLQFLFEYFSETQRNKGNFPGRFSGRQFSNSRSEMNVSTLELGDSALYLCASSFGWQTNEKLFFGSGTQLSVL.

The chain is built from TRBV5-5 and TRBJ1-2; TRBD1 matches 12 bases. The ends lost 4 bases at V and 7 bases at J; junction bases unmatched: 5. This CDR3 contains 14 residues. Germline V gives CDR1 SGHKS, CDR2 YYEKEE (reference sequence). CDR3 in DNA: TGTGCCAGCAGCCGGGGACAGGGGGCGGGTGGCTACACCTTC. The encoded protein is CASSRGQGAGGYTF.

There are many counts of this clonotype. The junction departs from the called germline gene at one end, perhaps through a read error. V usage is TRBV7-2 and J usage is TRBJ2-1; tentatively, D is TRBD1 (5 bases). This CDR3 spans 13 amino acids. Germline assignment: CDR1 SGHTA and CDR2 FQGNSA. CDR3 region: CASSLDNYNEQFF. For the CDR3, the DNA is TGCGCCAGCAGCCTGGACAACTACAATGAGCAGTTCTTC.

The chain combines TRBV6-1 with TRBJ2-7; D uncertain. The germline V gene encodes CDR1 MNHNS and CDR2 SASEGT. Trimming cost V 4 bases and J 0 bases, with 7 bases left between them. The CDR3 runs 13 residues. The CDR3 DNA is TGTGCCAGCAGTGCCCAGAGCTCCTACGAGCAGTACTTC. Translated, it gives CASSAQSSYEQYF.

This clonotype was recorded many times. The V and J genes are TRBV12-3 or TRBV12-4 and TRBJ2-5, with D unresolved. The CDR3 is made up of 13 amino acids. The V end lost 2 bases, the J end lost 5 bases, and 9 bases lay between the germline ends. The CDR3 coding sequence is TGTGCCAGCAGTTTAAGGTCGATGGAGACCCAGTACTTC. Protein product: CASSLRSMETQYF.

This clonotype was detected a few times. The rearrangement links TRBV10-3 to TRBJ1-1, with TRBD1 matching over 11 bases. The J segment lost 6 bases and the V segment lost 10 bases, leaving 10 bases of the junction unmatched. Per germline, CDR1 ENHRY and CDR2 SYGVKD. The CDR3 runs to 14 residues. In DNA, the CDR3 is TGTGCCACCCAGTCCGGGACAGGGGGTGCTGAAGCTTTCTTT. Residues: CATQSGTGGAEAFF.

This clonotype turned up a few times. The gene calls are TRBV12-3 or TRBV12-4 and TRBJ1-5, with TRBD1 as a possible D gene (5 bases). Trimming took off 3 bases at V and 5 bases at J, with 17 bases between the two ends. This CDR3 has 16 residues. The CDR3 spells CASSLTELGRDQPQHF. The CDR3 DNA reads TGTGCCAGCAGTTTGACAGAACTCGGTCGAGATCAGCCCCAGCATTTT.

In its sample, this clonotype was seen a few times. The chain couples TRBV20-1 to TRBJ2-5, with 9 bases identical to TRBD2. J gave up 5 bases and V 6 bases, and 13 bases lay outside the gene matches. This CDR3 is built from 15 residues. Germline V gene sequence: CDR1 DFQATT, CDR2 SNEGSKA (reference sequence). The CDR3, as DNA: TGCAGTGCACCCCCCGTGCGGGGGGGCCGGGAGACCCAGTACTTC. Protein product: CSAPPVRGGRETQYF.

This clonotype was counted ten times or more. The CDR3 DNA sequence: TGTGCCAGCAGTTTCGACAGGGGGCTTGGCTACACCTTC. This sequence encodes CASSFDRGLGYTF. The rearrangement joins TRBV12-3 or TRBV12-4 to TRBJ1-2; 10 nucleotides agree with TRBD1. The CDR3 extends over 13 amino acids. Losses at the gene ends were 3 bases for V and 7 bases for J; bases not matched to a gene: 2.

This clonotype was picked up a small number of times. This chain joins TRBV10-1 and TRBJ2-7; 9 nucleotides line up with TRBD1. Germline CDR1 is WNHNN and CDR2 is SYGVQD (reference sequence). Unmatched junction bases numbered 8, after V lost 3 bases and J lost 5 bases. The length of the CDR3 is 15 residues. CDR3 bases: TGCGCCAGCAGTGATCCCGGGACAGGGATCCACGAGCAGTACTTC. Its translation is CASSDPGTGIHEQYF.

The V and J genes are TRBV12-3 or TRBV12-4 and TRBJ2-3; TRBD2 is a possible D gene (5 bases). The CDR3 is 17 amino acids. Deletions cut 0 bases from V and 3 bases from J, with 16 bases between. CDR3 in amino acids: CASSLATRGVGTDTQYF. For the CDR3, the DNA is TGTGCCAGCAGTTTAGCGACCCGGGGTGTTGGGACAGATACGCAGTATTTT.

This clonotype was detected ten times or more. The rearrangement joins TRBV12-3 or TRBV12-4 to TRBJ1-1; a possible D gene is TRBD1 (6 bases). Trimming stripped 4 bases from V and 9 bases from J, with 9 bases between. The CDR3 contains 11 residues. The CDR3 nucleotides are TGTGCCAGCAGTTATGGGACAAAAGCTTTCTTT. Translating it yields CASSYGTKAFF.

The chain uses TRBV20-1 and TRBJ2-4, with D possibly TRBD1 on 6 matching bases. Per the germline V gene, CDR1 is DFQATT and CDR2 is SNEGSKA (reference sequence). Between the trimmed V and J ends, which lost 3 bases and 10 bases, there was a span of 7 bases. This CDR3 is built from 10 residues. The CDR3 nucleotides are TGCAGTGCTAGCGGGACAATTCAGTACTTC. It codes for CSASGTIQYF.

The CDR3 reads CASSLRGSSGSEEQYF. The CDR3 DNA reads TGTGCCAGCAGCTTACGGGGGTCTAGCGGGAGCGAGGAGCAGTACTTC. This chain uses TRBV7-9 with TRBJ2-7; 10 bases match TRBD2. CDR3 size: 16 residues. Per the germline V gene, CDR1 is SEHNR and CDR2 is FQNEAQ (reference sequence). The V and J ends lost 2 bases and 7 bases, in that order; junction bases with no gene match: 11. Filled out from reference TRBV7-9 and TRBJ2-7, the complete variable domain reads DTGVSQNPRHKITKRGQNVTFRCDPISEHNRLYWYRQTLGQGPEFLTYFQNEAQLEKSRLLSDRFSAERPKGSFSTLEIQRTEQGDSAMYLCASSLRGSSGSEEQYFGPGTRLTVT.

V usage is TRBV30 and J usage is TRBJ2-1; 10 bases map to TRBD1. The V and J ends lost 2 bases and 8 bases, in that order; junction bases with no gene match: 3. The germline V gene encodes CDR1 GTSNPN and CDR2 SVGIG (reference sequence). The CDR3 runs 13 residues. DNA for the CDR3: TGTGCCTGGAGTACGGACAGGGGGTATGAGCAGTTCTTC. Translation: CAWSTDRGYEQFF.

This clonotype was seen at least ten times. The J gene is TRBJ2-5, the V gene TRBV13; D remains ambiguous. From germline, CDR1 is PRHDT and CDR2 FYEKMQ (reference sequence). The V and J ends lost 5 bases and 5 bases respectively, with 15 bases between them. The CDR3 covers 14 residues. The CDR3 DNA follows: TGTGCCAGCAGCCCCCCTACTGCTGAGGAGACCCAGTACTTC. Translation: CASSPPTAEETQYF.

J is TRBJ2-1 and V is TRBV7-8, with a weak D call TRBD1 (6 bases). The germline V gene has CDR1 SGHVS and CDR2 FQNEAQ. The V end lost 5 bases, the J end lost 1 base, and 15 bases lay between the germline ends. The CDR3 runs to 16 residues. The CDR3 is CASSPYRVGSYNEQFF. The DNA for the CDR3 is TGTGCCAGCAGCCCTTACAGGGTGGGGTCCTACAATGAGCAGTTCTTC.